Reported below is one T cell receptor (beta chain). Its matching antigen is unknown. This CDR3 is built from 17 residues. The V gene end was trimmed by 0 bases and the J gene end by 3 bases; junction bases not matched to a gene: 6. The germline gives CDR1 MGHRA, CDR2 YSYEKL. This record comes from a study of cytomegalovirus exposure and HLA in healthy donors. Study conclusions and caveats: A list of about 160 TCR beta chains associated with cytomegalovirus was given. Later analysis demonstrated an association between a missense DCLRE1C variant and TCR beta V- and J-gene trimming.

PCR employed 60 Vbeta and 13 Jbeta primers. Assay used: immunoSEQ multiplex PCR; TCRdb lists only in-frame clones, some missing. The sample consists of some 110,000 clones, 50% to 75% of them appearing once. Specimen: PBMCs. The chain links TRBV4-1 to TRBJ2-3, with 10 bases aligning to TRBD2. The TCR comes from a woman between 40 and 55 years old in good health and CMV-seropositive. CDR3 amino acids: CASSQDRASGSTDTQYF. CDR3 nucleotides: TGCGCCAGCAGCCAAGATCGTGCTAGCGGGAGTACAGATACGCAGTATTTT.